Listed here are 27 T cell receptor beta chains from one sample, sequenced in a study of blood T cell repertoires in COVID-19. Method: immunoSEQ multiplex PCR; TCRdb's copy keeps in-frame clones and lacks some. The sample holds about 190,000 clones, nearly 90% seen once. Source material: peripheral blood. All receptors derive from a woman in her thirties or forties who had recovered from COVID-19.

The J gene is TRBJ2-7, the V gene TRBV29-1, with a tentative D call TRBD1 (5 bases). Deletions cut 5 bases from V and 0 bases from J, with 17 bases between. Germline V gene data show CDR1 as SQVTM and CDR2 as ANQGSEA. CDR3 length equals 15 residues. CDR3 in amino acids: CSVRYVDTISYEQYF. CDR3 bases: TGCAGCGTTAGGTATGTGGACACCATCTCCTACGAGCAGTACTTC.

The V and J genes are TRBV7-9 and TRBJ2-2; D unclear. CDR3 size: 13 residues. Germline CDR1 SEHNR, CDR2 FQNEAQ (reference sequence). The V end lost 3 bases, the J end lost 8 bases, and 10 bases lay between the germline ends. CDR3 in amino acids: CASSFSHSGELFF. The CDR3 DNA follows: TGTGCCAGCAGCTTTTCCCACTCTGGGGAGCTGTTTTTT.

J is TRBJ2-7 and V is TRBV4-3; the match to TRBD2 covers 8 bases. V lost 0 bases and J lost 2; bases outside the gene matches: 9. This CDR3 has 17 residues. Germline V gene data show CDR1 as LGHNA and CDR2 as YSLEER. The CDR3 is CASSQEPPTSGPYEQYF. CDR3 nucleotide sequence: TGCGCCAGCAGCCAAGAACCCCCTACTAGCGGCCCCTACGAGCAGTACTTC.

The chain uses TRBV2 and TRBJ2-7, with a possible D match to TRBD2 (6 bases). The V gene's germline CDR1 is SNHLY and CDR2 FYNNEI. The CDR3 is 15 amino acids. The V end lost 6 bases, the J end lost 6 bases, and 21 bases lay between the germline ends. The CDR3 DNA reads TGTGCCAGCAGAGATCCTCCGGGACGGGGGAGCGAGCAGTACTTC. This encodes CASRDPPGRGSEQYF.

This clone appeared once. The chain uses TRBV19 and TRBJ2-6; perhaps TRBD2 as D (5 bases). V gave up 2 bases and J gave up 0 bases, with 5 bases separating them. From germline, CDR1 is LNHDA and CDR2 SQIVND (reference sequence). CDR3 size: 15 residues. The chain's CDR3 is CASSIRGSGANVLTF. CDR3 in DNA: TGTGCCAGTAGTATACGGGGCTCTGGGGCCAACGTCCTGACTTTC.

This chain links TRBV18 with TRBJ2-7; 7 positions agree with TRBD1. The CDR3 length is 15 residues. After removal of 2 bases from V and 0 bases from J, the junction contained 4 bases not matched to a gene. Germline values: CDR1 KGHSH, CDR2 LQKENI. DNA of the CDR3: TGTGCCAGCTCACCAAGACAGGGCCTCTCCTACGAGCAGTACTTC. This sequence encodes CASSPRQGLSYEQYF.

This chain joins TRBV28 and TRBJ1-2; D is uncertain. There are 15 residues in the CDR3. V lost 5 bases to trimming and J lost 4 bases, with 17 bases between them. Germline CDR1 MDHEN, CDR2 SYDVKM. For the CDR3, the DNA is TGTGCCAGCAGTCCAACCGAAGGAGGAGGCTATGGCTACACCTTC. This gives the protein CASSPTEGGGYGYTF.

The chain combines TRBV3-1 (or the pseudogene TRBV3-2) with TRBJ1-1; 11 nucleotides align to TRBD1. The CDR3 extends over 17 amino acids. The trim removed 1 base at V and 4 bases at J, leaving 8 bases unmatched. Germline CDR1 is LGHDT and CDR2 is YNNKEL (reference sequence). The CDR3 protein is CASSQARTGGLGTEAFF. Here the CDR3 DNA reads TGTGCCAGCAGCCAAGCCAGGACAGGGGGCTTGGGCACTGAAGCTTTCTTT.

The gene calls are TRBV29-1 and TRBJ2-2; D unclear. This CDR3 comprises 14 residues. Germline lookup yields CDR1 SQVTM and CDR2 ANQGSEA. The ends were cut back, 1 base at V and 3 bases at J, with 9 bases in the middle. The CDR3 nucleotides read TGCAGCGTTGAAGTTGGCAGGTACACCGGGGAGCTGTTTTTT. Its protein product is CSVEVGRYTGELFF.

V usage is TRBV3-1 (or the pseudogene TRBV3-2) and J usage is TRBJ1-6; tentative D call: TRBD1 (5 bases). Germline V gives CDR1 LGHDT, CDR2 YNNKEL (reference sequence). Trimming left V 4 bases short and J 0 bases short, with 19 bases between. The CDR3 consists of 19 residues. The CDR3 here is CASSPQRGHQGSYNSPLHF. DNA of the CDR3: TGTGCCAGCAGCCCGCAGCGGGGCCACCAGGGCTCCTATAATTCACCCCTCCACTTT.

V gene TRBV5-4 combines with J gene TRBJ2-2; 9 bases fit TRBD2. Germline V gene sequence: CDR1 SGHNT, CDR2 YYREEE (reference sequence). The CDR3 is made up of 18 amino acids. V was pared by 6 bases and J by 0 bases, with 12 bases of the junction left unmatched. This chain's CDR3 is CASTKGGGRAPNTGELFF. CDR3 sequence (DNA): TGTGCCAGCACCAAAGGGGGCGGGAGGGCCCCGAACACCGGGGAGCTGTTTTTT. The whole variable domain, filled in from reference TRBV5-4 and TRBJ2-2, reads ETGVTQSPTHLIKTRGQQVTLRCSSQSGHNTVSWYQQALGQGPQFIFQYYREEENGRGNFPPRFSGLQFPNYSSELNVNALELDDSALYLCASTKGGGRAPNTGELFFGEGSRLTVL.

The V and J genes are TRBV27 and TRBJ1-1, with D maybe TRBD1 (5 bases). CDR3 length: 13 amino acids. Germline V gives CDR1 MNHEY, CDR2 SMNVEV (reference sequence). The ends were cut back, 8 bases at V and 5 bases at J, with 15 bases in the middle. The CDR3: CASPPGGATEAFF. CDR3 DNA sequence: TGTGCCAGCCCCCCCGGCGGGGCTACTGAAGCTTTCTTT.

The rearrangement links TRBV28 to TRBJ1-2, with D possibly being TRBD1 (6 bases). The germline CDR1 and CDR2 sequences are MDHEN and SYDVKM. V shed 4 bases and J shed 5 bases, with 14 bases lying between them. The CDR3 is 14 residues long. The DNA for the CDR3 is TGTGCCAGCAGTTCCGACGGACAGCTGTATGGCTACACCTTC. This sequence encodes CASSSDGQLYGYTF.

The chain combines TRBV9 with TRBJ1-1; D not certain. CDR3 size: 16 residues. Germline-derived CDR1 and CDR2 are SGDLS and YYNGEE. With 0 bases removed from V and 3 bases from J, the gap between germline ends came to 15 bases. In nucleotides, the CDR3 is TGTGCCAGCAGCGTAGTACTAAGTCCGGGGTACACTGAAGCTTTCTTT. Amino acids: CASSVVLSPGYTEAFF.

The genes are TRBV7-9 and TRBJ2-3, with D uncertain. The CDR3 sequence is 12 residues long. Trimming removed 5 bases at V and 5 bases at J, with 8 bases between. CDR1 is SEHNR and CDR2 is FQNEAQ in the germline V gene (reference sequence). CDR3 residues: CASSLSGDTQYF. In DNA, the CDR3 is TGTGCCAGCAGCCTGTCCGGAGATACGCAGTATTTT.

The rearrangement joins TRBV29-1 to TRBJ2-7, with 8 bases that match TRBD2. Trimming at V came to 2 bases and at J to 4 bases, leaving 10 bases not matched to a gene. CDR3 length equals 15 residues. Germline CDR1 is SQVTM and CDR2 is ANQGSEA. The DNA for the CDR3 is TGCAGCGTTGAATGGCCCCGGGGGGGCGCGTACGAGCAGTACTTC. Translation: CSVEWPRGGAYEQYF.

This clone was seen just once. The chain recombines TRBV5-1 with TRBJ2-1; 10 bases line up with TRBD2. The CDR3 loop spans 14 amino acids. Germline V gene data show CDR1 as SGHRS and CDR2 as YFSETQ. The trim removed 4 bases at V and 8 bases at J, leaving 6 bases unmatched. The chain's CDR3 is CASSGRTSGHEQFF. The CDR3 DNA reads TGCGCCAGCAGCGGACGGACTAGCGGTCATGAGCAGTTCTTC.

This clone was counted a single time. V usage is TRBV9 and J usage is TRBJ2-1, with 8 bases aligning to TRBD2. The CDR3 contains 15 residues. With 4 bases clipped from V and 4 bases from J, the junction kept 7 bases outside the gene matches. Germline lookup yields CDR1 SGDLS and CDR2 YYNGEE. DNA of the CDR3: TGTGCCAGCAGCCCGCTTGCGGGAGGTTACAATGAGCAGTTCTTC. Its translation: CASSPLAGGYNEQFF.

The V call is TRBV6-1, the J call TRBJ2-2, with D perhaps TRBD1 (5 bases). V gave up 2 bases and J gave up 3 bases, with 22 bases separating them. The CDR3 covers 19 residues. Germline V gene lookup returns CDR1 MNHNS and CDR2 SASEGT. CDR3 protein: CASSELFFIQGVDTGELFF. CDR3 nucleotide sequence: TGTGCCAGCAGTGAACTGTTTTTCATCCAGGGTGTGGACACCGGGGAGCTGTTTTTT.

With regard to this clone: A junction end diverges from the germline sequence, so it may reflect a read error. The gene calls are TRBV2 and TRBJ1-4; D is unresolved. This CDR3 comprises 11 residues. In germline, CDR1 is SNHLY, CDR2 FYNNEI. CDR3 nucleotides: TGTGCCAGCAGTGCTAAGGAAAAACTGTTTTTT. Translated: CASSAKEKLFF.

The rearrangement uses TRBV19 and TRBJ1-1; D not resolved. The germline V and J ends were trimmed by 1 base and 7 bases, with 10 bases remaining between them. Germline CDR1 and CDR2: LNHDA and SQIVND (reference sequence). The CDR3 is made up of 13 amino acids. In nucleotides, the CDR3 is TGTGCCAGTAGTATAGCGGGGTCAGGTGAAGCTTTCTTT. Translated: CASSIAGSGEAFF.

CDR3 region: CASSTSSGYTF. The CDR3 coding sequence is TGTGCCAGTAGTACCTCGAGTGGCTACACCTTC. The chain couples TRBV19 to TRBJ1-2, with D unresolved. The V gene lost 4 bases and the J gene lost 7 bases, with 7 bases spanning the gap. In germline, CDR1 is LNHDA, CDR2 SQIVND (reference sequence). CDR3 length: 11 residues.

This rearrangement joins TRBV19 to TRBJ2-1, with a possible D match to TRBD1 (5 bases). The CDR3 extends over 14 amino acids. Germline CDR1 reads LNHDA; CDR2 reads SQIVND (reference sequence). V was cut by 4 bases and J by 6 bases, with 13 bases left in between. The CDR3 nucleotides read TGTGCCAGTAGTACCATACAGGTGGGCAATGAGCAGTTCTTC. It encodes CASSTIQVGNEQFF.

The J gene is TRBJ2-7, the V gene TRBV19; D remains unclear. Germline V gives CDR1 LNHDA, CDR2 SQIVND (reference sequence). The V end was cut by 8 bases, the J end by 2 bases, with 16 bases between. This CDR3 spans 14 amino acids. The CDR3 reads CASARGSSPYEQYF. The CDR3 DNA follows: TGTGCCAGTGCCCGCGGTAGCAGCCCCTACGAGCAGTACTTC.

V and J are TRBV7-9 and TRBJ2-7; D perhaps matches TRBD2 (6 bases). V lost 5 bases, J lost 0 bases, and 14 bases lay in between. Germline loops: CDR1 SEHNR, CDR2 FQNEAQ (reference sequence). The CDR3 loop spans 15 amino acids. CDR3 sequence reads: CASSHAPGDSYEQYF. CDR3 bases: TGTGCCAGCAGCCACGCCCCGGGAGACTCCTACGAGCAGTACTTC.

The V gene is TRBV3-1 (or the pseudogene TRBV3-2), the J gene TRBJ2-3; 15 bases line up with TRBD2. The trim removed 5 bases at V and 3 bases at J, leaving 3 bases unmatched. This CDR3 is built from 16 residues. CDR1 LGHDT and CDR2 YNNKEL come from the germline V gene (reference sequence). The CDR3 loop reads CASSFGLAGGTDTQYF. The CDR3 DNA follows: TGTGCCAGCAGCTTCGGACTAGCGGGAGGGACAGATACGCAGTATTTT.

The rearrangement uses TRBV5-4 and TRBJ2-3; maybe TRBD1 (6 bases). CDR3 length: 17 amino acids. The germline V gene has CDR1 SGHNT and CDR2 YYREEE (reference sequence). Trimming took off 0 bases at V and 1 base at J, with 15 bases between the two ends. CDR3 region: CASSLARSTGGTDTQYF. The CDR3 nucleotides are TGTGCCAGCAGCTTGGCCCGATCGACAGGCGGCACAGATACGCAGTATTTT.